This T cell receptor beta chain derives from a study of cytomegalovirus exposure and HLA in healthy donors. Study-wide points: Most CMV-associated TCR beta chains were later found to appear HLA-restricted. Roughly even sequencing depth across donors was the assumption behind the presence/absence analyses.

Vbeta (60) and Jbeta (13) primers were used in the PCR. Some clones are missing from TCRdb's copy, which holds only in-frame ones; the method was immunoSEQ multiplex PCR. The table lists about 280,000 clones, 70% to 90% of them singletons, with about 2.3% in the top ten. The CDR3 has 19 amino acids. CDR1 and CDR2 (germline): LNHDA, SQIVND (reference sequence). V lost 7 bases and J lost 0; bases outside the gene matches: 10. For this clone: Its antigen remains unknown.

The clonotype was recovered from a woman aged 18-30 years in good health and CMV-seronegative. Specimen: PBMCs. The rearrangement joins TRBV19 to TRBJ2-1; 15 nucleotides line up with TRBD2. CDR3 DNA: TGTGCCAGTATTCCGGGAGGACTAGCGGGGGGGCTCTCCTACAATGAGCAGTTCTTC. Residues: CASIPGGLAGGLSYNEQFF.